Described below is a single T cell receptor beta chain sequence and its context. Only in-frame clones appear in the TCRdb table, and some are missing; sequencing was by immunoSEQ multiplex PCR. The sample has 190,000 or so clones, around 63% seen once. This record comes from a study of shared clonotypes between healthy human individuals. The sequenced sample consisted of memory CD4+ T cells sorted from blood. Subset given: CD45RA-negative fraction. The receptor was isolated from a man between 25 and 39 years old in good health.

CDR3 region: CASSLMFASGNTDTQYF. The CDR3 coding sequence is TGTGCCAGCAGCTTGATGTTTGCTAGCGGGAACACAGATACGCAGTATTTT. The chain couples TRBV5-8 to TRBJ2-3, with 9 bases aligning to TRBD2. CDR3 size: 17 residues. V dropped 1 base and J dropped 2; count of bases not matched to a gene: 8. Looked up from germline, CDR1 is SGHTS and CDR2 is YDEGEE.